These 8 T cell receptor beta chains came from one sample sequenced in a study of cytomegalovirus exposure and HLA in healthy donors. This PCR relied on a set of 60 Vbeta primers and 13 Jbeta primers. Only in-frame clones appear in the TCRdb table, and some are missing; sequencing was by immunoSEQ multiplex PCR. This table has fewer than 150,000 clones, about 80% appearing once. The sequenced sample was PBMCs. The receptors were gathered from a man aged 35 to 55 in good health and CMV-seropositive.

The chain carries TRBV18 and TRBJ2-1; TRBD1 might be the D (5 bases). Deletions cut 3 bases from V and 12 bases from J, with 12 bases between. The germline V gene encodes CDR1 KGHSH and CDR2 LQKENI. This CDR3 spans 12 amino acids. The chain's CDR3 is CASSPQGFGQFF. Written as DNA, the CDR3 is TGTGCCAGCTCACCCCAGGGTTTTGGGCAGTTCTTC.

This clone was observed a handful of times. The genes are TRBV7-3 and TRBJ2-7; 7 bases are a match to TRBD1. Germline V gives CDR1 SGHTA, CDR2 FQGTGA. The junction had 1 base not matched to a gene; V was cut back by 1 base and J by 4 bases. CDR3 length equals 13 residues. The CDR3 coding sequence is TGTGCCAGCAGCTTAATGGACAGGTACGAGCAGTACTTC. It translates to CASSLMDRYEQYF.

The J gene is TRBJ2-7, the V gene TRBV5-4; D might be TRBD1 (6 bases). The V end lost 4 bases, the J end lost 2 bases, and 13 bases lay between the germline ends. Germline V gene data show CDR1 as SGHNT and CDR2 as YYREEE (reference sequence). The CDR3 is 14 residues long. The CDR3 reads CASSTEDRPYEQYF. The CDR3 region has the DNA TGTGCCAGCAGCACCGAGGACAGACCCTACGAGCAGTACTTC.

This clone was detected a few times. The chain is built from TRBV29-1 and TRBJ2-1; D is undetermined. Germline V CDR1 and CDR2: SQVTM, ANQGSEA. The V end was cut by 0 bases, the J end by 9 bases, with 15 bases between. The CDR3 is 14 residues long. The CDR3 region has the DNA TGCAGCGTTGAAGACCTGACAAGTACCGTTGAGCAGTTCTTC. The encoded protein is CSVEDLTSTVEQFF.

The rearrangement joins TRBV6-1 to TRBJ1-2, with 12 bases aligning to TRBD1. The germline CDR1 and CDR2 sequences are MNHNS and SASEGT. The CDR3 extends over 14 amino acids. Trimming at V came to 7 bases and at J to 7 bases, leaving 7 bases not matched to a gene. Here the CDR3 DNA reads TGTGCCAGCATCCCGGGACAGGGGGCTGGTGGCTACACCTTC. Amino acid sequence: CASIPGQGAGGYTF.

The rearrangement uses TRBV10-3 and TRBJ1-1; unclear D gene. This CDR3 has 11 amino acids. CDR1 and CDR2 (germline): ENHRY, SYGVKD. Trimming removed 11 bases from V and 1 base from J, with 8 bases in between. The CDR3 region has the DNA TGTGCCTCCAGCGGGAACACTGAAGCTTTCTTT. This gives the protein CASSGNTEAFF.

V usage is TRBV4-1 and J usage is TRBJ2-2, with TRBD1 matching over 9 bases. This CDR3 region has 15 residues. Unmatched junction bases numbered 4, after V lost 4 bases and J lost 4 bases. CDR1 is MGHRA and CDR2 is YSYEKL in the germline V gene. DNA of the CDR3: TGCGCCAGCAGCCCGTACAGGGGGCGCACCGGGGAGCTGTTTTTT. As protein: CASSPYRGRTGELFF.

The gene calls are TRBV2 and TRBJ1-4; 7 nucleotides agree with TRBD1. Germline trimming cut 7 bases from V and 7 bases from J; bases unmatched to any gene: 6. CDR3 length equals 13 residues. From germline, CDR1 is SNHLY and CDR2 FYNNEI. The chain's CDR3 is CASIRGPSEKLFF. CDR3 coding DNA: TGTGCCAGCATAAGGGGGCCCTCTGAAAAACTGTTTTTT.